This is a list of T cell receptor beta chains from one sample in a study of cytomegalovirus exposure and HLA in healthy donors. Profiling relied on immunoSEQ multiplex PCR, and the TCRdb table lists in-frame clones only, not all of them. The sample consists of about 98,000 clones, more than 75% of them appearing once. The sequenced sample was PBMCs. The receptor set was obtained from a man aged 18 to 35 in good health and CMV-seropositive. The CDR3 runs from the conserved cysteine through the conserved F or W. D genes are given only for firm matches. Only part of the rows carry a size: once, few, many, or a class if the clone is expanded.

d_call clone_size j_call v_call cdr3_nt cdr3_aa
. . TRBJ2-1 TRBV4-2 TGTGCCAGCAGCAAGGAGGGGGCAGGGAGCCCCAATGAGCAGTTCTTC CASSKEGAGSPNEQFF
. . TRBJ1-6 TRBV6-1 TGTGCCAGCACGGCAACAGGGTCCAATTCACCCCTCCACTTT CASTATGSNSPLHF
TRBD2 . TRBJ2-3 TRBV14 TGTGCCAGCAGCCATCGACTAGCGGGGGGGCCCCTTCACACAGATACGCAGTATTTT CASSHRLAGGPLHTDTQYF
TRBD1 . TRBJ2-7 TRBV11-1 TGTGCCAGCAGCTTGATAGGGACAGGGGATTACGAGCAGTACTTC CASSLIGTGDYEQYF
. . TRBJ2-5 TRBV4-2 TGTGCCAGCACCGCTGGGCTAGCTTTGAGAGAGACCCAGTACTTC CASTAGLALRETQYF
. . TRBJ1-2 TRBV15 TGTGCCACCAGCAGAGATTTGGGCAGTGAAGGCTACACCTTC CATSRDLGSEGYTF
. once TRBJ1-4 TRBV19 TGTGCCAGTAGTATCTGGGGGGACGCCACAACTAATGAAAAACTGTTTTTT CASSIWGDATTNEKLFF
TRBD2 once TRBJ2-2 TRBV4-1 TGCGCCAGCAGCCAAGGGGGACTAGCGGGAGTTTCGTCCACCGGGGAGCTGTTTTTT CASSQGGLAGVSSTGELFF
. . TRBJ1-1 TRBV11-3 TGTGCCAGCAGCCGAGGGAGGAACACTGAAGCTTTCTTT CASSRGRNTEAFF
. . TRBJ1-2 TRBV5-1 TGCGCCAGCAGCTTGGTCCGGGGATCTAACTATGGCTACACCTTC CASSLVRGSNYGYTF
. . TRBJ2-5 TRBV5-4 TGTGCCAGCAGCTTGTCCCCTAAGGAGGAGACCCAGTACTTC CASSLSPKEETQYF
. . TRBJ1-1 TRBV10-1 TGCGCCAGCAGCCGGGGGGTGAACACTGAAGCTTTCTTT CASSRGVNTEAFF
. . TRBJ2-5 TRBV7-2 TGTGCCAGCAGCTTAGATGAGGTCAGAGAGACCCAGTACTTC CASSLDEVRETQYF
TRBD1 once TRBJ1-2 TRBV18 TGTGCCAGCTCGCCAAAGACAGGGTCCTATGGCTACACCTTC CASSPKTGSYGYTF
TRBD2 . TRBJ2-1 TRBV9 TGTGCCAGCAGCGTGACTAGCGGGAGTAATTTTGAGCAGTTCTTC CASSVTSGSNFEQFF
TRBD2 . TRBJ2-1 TRBV7-2 TGTGCCAGCAGCCTCGGACTAGGAGCCTACAATGAGCAGTTCTTC CASSLGLGAYNEQFF
. . TRBJ2-3 TRBV27 TGTGCCAGCAGTTATTCTCCGGGTTTCTCAGATACGCAGTATTTT CASSYSPGFSDTQYF
TRBD1 . TRBJ2-2 TRBV27 TGTGCCAGTCGACAGGGCCTGAACACCGGGGAGCTGTTTTTT CASRQGLNTGELFF
TRBD2 once TRBJ2-5 TRBV27 TGTGCCAGTGGACTAGCGGGGCTTAGAGAGACCCAGTACTTC CASGLAGLRETQYF
TRBD2 . TRBJ2-7 TRBV6-5 TGTGCCAGCAGTTACCCCACGGGACTAGCGTGGGAGCAGTACTTC CASSYPTGLAWEQYF
TRBD2 once TRBJ2-7 TRBV6-1 TGTGCCAGCAGTGGACTAGCGGGGAGCTCCTACGAGCAGTACTTC CASSGLAGSSYEQYF
. . TRBJ1-3 TRBV7-8 TGTGCCAGCAGCTTAGATTCAGGGACAGGAAACACCATATATTTT CASSLDSGTGNTIYF
TRBD2 . TRBJ2-5 TRBV7-2 TGTGCCAGCAGCATCCCGACTAGCGGGGGGGCGCGGGAGACCCAGTACTTC CASSIPTSGGARETQYF
. . TRBJ2-1 TRBV11-2 TGTGCCAGCAGCTTACAGGGAAACAATGAGCAGTTCTTC CASSLQGNNEQFF
TRBD1 once TRBJ2-1 TRBV25-1 TGTGCCAGCAGTGCGCCGGGACAGGGGTTCTACAATGAGCAGTTCTTC CASSAPGQGFYNEQFF
TRBD1 . TRBJ1-4 TRBV28 TGTGCCACTAAGACAGGGGGGGAAAAACTGTTTTTT CATKTGGEKLFF
TRBD2 . TRBJ2-4 TRBV2 TGTGCCAGCAGTGACCAGCGGGGGACCAAAAACATTCAGTACTTC CASSDQRGTKNIQYF
. . TRBJ1-3 TRBV7-8 TGTGCCAGCAGCTTTGGGGGGGGCTCTGGAAACACCATATATTTT CASSFGGGSGNTIYF
TRBD1 . TRBJ2-1 TRBV5-6 TGTGCCAGCAGCTTGGGGACAGGGGAGGAGAATGAGCAGTTCTTC CASSLGTGEENEQFF
. . TRBJ2-1 TRBV5-6 TGTGCCAGCAGCCCGCCGTCGACTGCAGACGGTGAGCAGTTCTTC CASSPPSTADGEQFF
TRBD1 . TRBJ2-3 TRBV27 TGTGCCAGCAGTCCCAGAAGACAGGGACCTAGCACAGATACGCAGTATTTT CASSPRRQGPSTDTQYF